This T cell receptor (beta chain) was profiled in a study of cytomegalovirus exposure and HLA in healthy donors. Trimming took 5 bases from V and 2 from J; bases not matched to a gene: 9. Germline-derived CDR1 and CDR2 are SEHNR and FQNEAQ (reference sequence). The CDR3 totals 16 residues. PCR employed 60 Vbeta and 13 Jbeta primers. Per the original methods: An analysis performed later counted 81 million or so unique TCR beta chains (approximately 10 million of them shared). The assay was immunoSEQ multiplex PCR, and TCRdb's table has in-frame clones only and misses some. Clone size and V and J calls were adopted from that table, with D and trimming inferred from the DNA. The sample includes about 170,000 clones, roughly 85% seen only once; the top ten take 2% to 3%.

The clonotype originates from a man in his thirties or forties in good health and CMV-seropositive. This chain links TRBV7-9 with TRBJ2-1; 7 bases are shared with TRBD1. The sequencing input was PBMCs. The CDR3: CASSKDRVGPYNEQFF. CDR3 bases: TGTGCCAGCAGCAAAGACAGGGTTGGCCCCTACAATGAGCAGTTCTTC. The variable domain in full, with the rest retrieved from reference TRBV7-9 and TRBJ2-1, is DTGVSQNPRHKITKRGQNVTFRCDPISEHNRLYWYRQTLGQGPEFLTYFQNEAQLEKSRLLSDRFSAERPKGSFSTLEIQRTEQGDSAMYLCASSKDRVGPYNEQFFGPGTRLTVL.